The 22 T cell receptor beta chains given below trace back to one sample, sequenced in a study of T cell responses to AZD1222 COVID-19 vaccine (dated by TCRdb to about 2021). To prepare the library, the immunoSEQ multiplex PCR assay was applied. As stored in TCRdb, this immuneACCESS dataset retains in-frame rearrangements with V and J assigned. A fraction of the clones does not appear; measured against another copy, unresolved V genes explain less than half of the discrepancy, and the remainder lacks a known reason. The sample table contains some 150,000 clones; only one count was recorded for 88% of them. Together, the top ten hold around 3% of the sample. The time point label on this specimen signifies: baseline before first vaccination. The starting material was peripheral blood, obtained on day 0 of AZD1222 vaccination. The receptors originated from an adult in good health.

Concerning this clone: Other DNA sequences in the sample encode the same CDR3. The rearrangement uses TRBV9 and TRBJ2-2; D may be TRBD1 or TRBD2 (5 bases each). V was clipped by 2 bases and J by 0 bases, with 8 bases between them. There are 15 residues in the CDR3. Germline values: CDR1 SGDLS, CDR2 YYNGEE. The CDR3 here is CASSVGTTNTGELFF. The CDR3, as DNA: TGTGCCAGCAGCGTCGGGACGACGAACACCGGGGAGCTGTTTTTT.

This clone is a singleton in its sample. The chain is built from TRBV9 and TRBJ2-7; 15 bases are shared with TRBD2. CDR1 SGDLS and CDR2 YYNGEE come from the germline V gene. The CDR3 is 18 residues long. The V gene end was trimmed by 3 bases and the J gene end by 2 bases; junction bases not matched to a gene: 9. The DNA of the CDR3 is TGTGCCAGCAGCGCAGGGACTAGCGGGGGGCCTCTGCCCTACGAGCAGTACTTC. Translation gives CASSAGTSGGPLPYEQYF.

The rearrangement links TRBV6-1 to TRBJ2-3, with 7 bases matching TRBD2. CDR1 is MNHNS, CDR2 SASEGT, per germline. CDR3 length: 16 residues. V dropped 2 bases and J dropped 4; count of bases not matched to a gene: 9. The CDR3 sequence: CASSELGGGVADTQYF. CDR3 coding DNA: TGTGCCAGCAGTGAACTCGGTGGGGGGGTAGCAGATACGCAGTATTTT.

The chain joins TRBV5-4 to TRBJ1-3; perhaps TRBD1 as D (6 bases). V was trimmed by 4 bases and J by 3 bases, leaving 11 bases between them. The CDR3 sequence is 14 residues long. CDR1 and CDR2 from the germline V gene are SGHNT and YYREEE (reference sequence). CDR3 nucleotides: TGTGCCAGCAGCCTACAGGGCTATGGAAACACCATATATTTT. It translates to CASSLQGYGNTIYF.

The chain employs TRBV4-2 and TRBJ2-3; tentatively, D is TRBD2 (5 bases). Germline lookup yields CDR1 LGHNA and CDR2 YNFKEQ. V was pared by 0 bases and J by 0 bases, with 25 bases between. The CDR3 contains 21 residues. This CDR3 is CASSQDIVAGVGGGSTDTQYF. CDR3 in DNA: TGTGCCAGCAGCCAAGATATAGTAGCCGGGGTGGGCGGAGGTAGCACAGATACGCAGTATTTT.

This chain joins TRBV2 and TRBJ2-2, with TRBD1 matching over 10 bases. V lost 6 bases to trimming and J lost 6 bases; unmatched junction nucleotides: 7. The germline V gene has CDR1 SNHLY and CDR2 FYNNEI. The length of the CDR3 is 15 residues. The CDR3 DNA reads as TGTGCCAGCAGCCCGACAGGGGGCTTTTCCGGGGAGCTGTTTTTT. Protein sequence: CASSPTGGFSGELFF.

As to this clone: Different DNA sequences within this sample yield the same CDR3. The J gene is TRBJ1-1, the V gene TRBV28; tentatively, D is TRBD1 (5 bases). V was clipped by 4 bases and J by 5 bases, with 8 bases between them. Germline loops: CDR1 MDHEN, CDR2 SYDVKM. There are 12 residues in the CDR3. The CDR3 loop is CASSWGGTEAFF. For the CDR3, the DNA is TGTGCCAGCAGTTGGGGGGGTACTGAAGCTTTCTTT.

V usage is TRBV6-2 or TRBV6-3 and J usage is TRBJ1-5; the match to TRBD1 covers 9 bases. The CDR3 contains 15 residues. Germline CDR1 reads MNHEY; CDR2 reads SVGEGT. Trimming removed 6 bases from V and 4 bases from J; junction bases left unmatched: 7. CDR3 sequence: CASSQGQGSNQPQHF. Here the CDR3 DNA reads TGTGCCAGCAGCCAGGGACAGGGCTCGAATCAGCCCCAGCATTTT.

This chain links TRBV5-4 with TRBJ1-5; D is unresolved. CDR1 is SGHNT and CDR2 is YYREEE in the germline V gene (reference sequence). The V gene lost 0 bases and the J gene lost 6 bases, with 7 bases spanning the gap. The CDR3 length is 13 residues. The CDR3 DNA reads TGTGCCAGCAGCTTGGAGCCAACTCAGCCCCAGCATTTT. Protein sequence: CASSLEPTQPQHF.

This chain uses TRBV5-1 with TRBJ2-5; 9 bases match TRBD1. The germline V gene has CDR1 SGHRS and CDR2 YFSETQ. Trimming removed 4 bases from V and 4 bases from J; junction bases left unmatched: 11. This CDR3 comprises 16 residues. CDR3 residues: CASSTGGQYDRETQYF. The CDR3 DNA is TGCGCCAGCAGCACAGGGGGCCAGTACGATAGAGAGACCCAGTACTTC.

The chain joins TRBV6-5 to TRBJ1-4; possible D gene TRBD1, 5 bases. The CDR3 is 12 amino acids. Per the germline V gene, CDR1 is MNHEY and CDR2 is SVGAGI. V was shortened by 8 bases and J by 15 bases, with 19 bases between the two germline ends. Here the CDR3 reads CASSNPGLGVFF. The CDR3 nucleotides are TGTGCCAGCTCAAATCCGGGACTTGGGGTGTTTTTT.

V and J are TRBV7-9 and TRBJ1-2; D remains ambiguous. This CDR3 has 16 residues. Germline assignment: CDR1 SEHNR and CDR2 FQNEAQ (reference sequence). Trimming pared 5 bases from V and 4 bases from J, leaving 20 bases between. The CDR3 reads CASSALLSRLSYGYTF. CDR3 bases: TGTGCCAGCAGCGCACTTCTCTCAAGGTTATCCTATGGCTACACCTTC.

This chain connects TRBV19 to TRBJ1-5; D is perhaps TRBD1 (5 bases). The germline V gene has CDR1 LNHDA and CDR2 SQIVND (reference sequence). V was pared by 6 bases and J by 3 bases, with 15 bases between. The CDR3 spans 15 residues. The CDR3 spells CASSTTLGPNQPQHF. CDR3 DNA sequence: TGTGCCAGTAGCACGACCTTGGGGCCCAATCAGCCCCAGCATTTT.

For the CDR3, the DNA is TGTGCCAGCACCGAACCGGGACAGGGGTTCGGCTACACCTTC. This encodes CASTEPGQGFGYTF. The V call is TRBV6-5, the J call TRBJ1-2, with 10 bases that match TRBD1. In germline, CDR1 is MNHEY, CDR2 SVGAGI. The J segment lost 8 bases and the V segment lost 7 bases, leaving 10 bases of the junction unmatched. The CDR3 has 14 amino acids.

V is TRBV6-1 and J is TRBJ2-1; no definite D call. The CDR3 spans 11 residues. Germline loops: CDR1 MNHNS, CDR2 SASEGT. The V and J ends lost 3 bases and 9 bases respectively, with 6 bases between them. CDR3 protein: CASSDAGEQFF. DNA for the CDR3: TGTGCCAGCAGTGACGCCGGTGAGCAGTTCTTC.

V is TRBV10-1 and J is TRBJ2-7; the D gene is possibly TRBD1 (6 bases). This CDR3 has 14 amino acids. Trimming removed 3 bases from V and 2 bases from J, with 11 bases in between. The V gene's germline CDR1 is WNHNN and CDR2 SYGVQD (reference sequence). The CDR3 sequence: CASSDQRGTYEQYF. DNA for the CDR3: TGCGCCAGCAGTGATCAAAGGGGGACCTACGAGCAGTACTTC.

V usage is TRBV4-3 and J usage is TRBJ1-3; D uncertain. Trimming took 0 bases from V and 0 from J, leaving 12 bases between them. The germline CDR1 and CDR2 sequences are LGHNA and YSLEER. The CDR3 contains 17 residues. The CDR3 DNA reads TGCGCCAGCAGCCAAGATTATAGGGCCATCTCTGGAAACACCATATATTTT. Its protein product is CASSQDYRAISGNTIYF.

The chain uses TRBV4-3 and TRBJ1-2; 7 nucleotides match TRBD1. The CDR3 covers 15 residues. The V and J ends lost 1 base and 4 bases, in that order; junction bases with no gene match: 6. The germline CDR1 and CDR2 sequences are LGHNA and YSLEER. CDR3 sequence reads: CASSQGGDRPYGYTF. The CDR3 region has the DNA TGCGCCAGCAGCCAAGGTGGGGACAGACCCTATGGCTACACCTTC.

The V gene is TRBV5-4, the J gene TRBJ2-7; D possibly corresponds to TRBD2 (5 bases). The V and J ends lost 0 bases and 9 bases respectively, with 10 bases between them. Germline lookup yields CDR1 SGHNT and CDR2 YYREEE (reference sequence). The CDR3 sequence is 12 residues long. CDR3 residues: CASSLAGELQYF. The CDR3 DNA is TGTGCCAGCAGCTTGGCCGGGGAGTTGCAGTACTTC.

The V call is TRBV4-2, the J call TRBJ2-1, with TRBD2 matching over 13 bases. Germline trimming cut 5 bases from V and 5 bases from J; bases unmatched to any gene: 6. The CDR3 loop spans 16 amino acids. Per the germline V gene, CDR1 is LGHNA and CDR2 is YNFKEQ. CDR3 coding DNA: TGTGCCAGCAGCTCGTCGACTAGCGGGGGGCACAATGAGCAGTTCTTC. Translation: CASSSSTSGGHNEQFF.

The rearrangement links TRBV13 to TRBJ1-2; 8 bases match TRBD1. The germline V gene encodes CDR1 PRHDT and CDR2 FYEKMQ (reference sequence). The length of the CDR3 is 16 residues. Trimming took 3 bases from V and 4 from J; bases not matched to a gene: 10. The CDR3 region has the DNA TGTGCCAGCAGCTTCACCCCAACAGGGGGAGGCTATGGCTACACCTTC. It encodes CASSFTPTGGGYGYTF.

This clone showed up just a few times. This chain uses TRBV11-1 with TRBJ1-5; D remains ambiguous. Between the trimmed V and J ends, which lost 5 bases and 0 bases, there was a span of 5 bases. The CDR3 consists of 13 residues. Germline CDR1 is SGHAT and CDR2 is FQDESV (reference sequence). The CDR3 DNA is TGTGCCAGCAGCACCGATAGCAATCAGCCCCAGCATTTT. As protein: CASSTDSNQPQHF. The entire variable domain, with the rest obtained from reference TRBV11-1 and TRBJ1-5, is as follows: EAEVAQSPRYKITEKSQAVAFWCDPISGHATLYWYRQILGQGPELLVQFQDESVVDDSQLPKDRFSAERLKGVDSTLKIQPAELGDSAMYLCASSTDSNQPQHFGDGTRLSIL.